Sequencing of this TCR beta chain was carried out in a study of technical replicates of blood from several donors (dated by TCRdb to 2015 to 2018). Turning to this clone: This clone's antigen is unknown. No qualities accompany the bases; no much larger clone lies one base away.

The method was the immunoSEQ multiplex PCR assay. What TCRdb holds here is the immuneACCESS table cut down to in-frame rearrangements. Part of the clones is not present; checked against another copy, under half of the missing clones reflect an unresolved V gene, and the others are unexplained. The sample table contains about 97,000 clones; only one count was recorded for roughly 95% of them. The ten largest clones take up approximately 0.2% of the sample. The CDR3 runs 16 amino acids, cysteine and phenylalanine included. Here the CDR3 DNA is all that survives: 48 bases in frame from base 1. CDR1 and CDR2 are read off the germline V gene as WSHSY and SAAADI. Germline trimming: 3 bases from V, 2 bases from J; junction bases outside gene matches: 5.

The chain uses TRBV10-2 and TRBJ2-3; TRBD2 agrees with 10 junctional bases. Sequences were obtained from T cells isolated from PBMCs. The TCR originated in a human donor in good health. The CDR3 protein is CASSDSGGVPTDTQYF. The nucleotide sequence reads TGCGCCAGCAGTGACAGCGGGGGGGTACCCACAGATACGCAGTATTTT.